Below, 30 T cell receptor beta chains from the same sample are listed, as sequenced in a study of CD8 T cells in Susac syndrome. cDNA came from about 0.51 to 1 ug RNA primed by random hexamers. TCRdb passed the immunoSEQ multiplex PCR reads through MiXCR, listing each CDR3 protein once. The data show some 160,000 distinct CDR3 sequences, 90% to 95% seen once. Sequencing was performed on CD4+ T cells from PBMCs. The receptors shown here come from a human donor with Susac syndrome.

The chain uses TRBV5-6 and TRBJ1-2, with D perhaps TRBD1 (6 bases). Trimming cost V 1 base and J 8 bases, with 15 bases left between them. CDR3 length equals 14 residues. Germline V gene sequence: CDR1 SGHDT, CDR2 YYEEEE. The CDR3 region has the DNA TGTGCCAGCAGCTTGAGGGGACAACGTCCCGGCTACACCTTC. It is translated as CASSLRGQRPGYTF.

About this clonotype itself: One end of the junction does not line up with germline, which may come from a read error. The chain links TRBV7-7 to TRBJ2-2, with TRBD1 identical over 10 bases. The CDR3 is made up of 14 amino acids. From germline, CDR1 is SSHAT and CDR2 FNYEAQ (reference sequence). Here the CDR3 reads CASSSGTGERELFF. As DNA, the CDR3 is TGTGCTAGCAGCTCCGGGACAGGGGAACGGGAGCTGTTTTTT.

The rearrangement joins TRBV4-2 to TRBJ2-6; D is uncertain. Trimming cost V 1 base and J 0 bases, with 10 bases left between them. The CDR3 has 17 residues. Germline CDR1 reads LGHNA; CDR2 reads YNFKEQ. The CDR3 protein is CASSQVLDDSGANVLTF. The CDR3 bases are TGTGCCAGCAGCCAAGTCCTGGACGACTCTGGGGCCAACGTCCTGACTTTC.

This chain connects TRBV20-1 to TRBJ2-1; perhaps TRBD2 as D (5 bases). The V end was cut by 5 bases, the J end by 8 bases, with 13 bases between. Germline values: CDR1 DFQATT, CDR2 SNEGSKA (reference sequence). This CDR3 contains 12 residues. The DNA for the CDR3 is TGCAGTGCTCTTGGAATGGAGGATGAGCAGTTCTTC. This gives the protein CSALGMEDEQFF.

The genes are TRBV9 and TRBJ2-1, with TRBD1 matching 8 bases. The CDR3 has 16 amino acids. Per germline, CDR1 SGDLS and CDR2 YYNGEE. The V and J ends lost 0 bases and 5 bases, in that order; junction bases with no gene match: 7. The CDR3 DNA is TGTGCCAGCAGCGTAGGCCCAGGGGGCTTACACAATGAGCAGTTCTTC. This encodes CASSVGPGGLHNEQFF.

The genes are TRBV2 and TRBJ2-1, with TRBD2 identical over 7 bases. V trimming: 4 bases; J trimming: 0 bases; junction bases outside the gene matches: 6. CDR3 length: 16 residues. The germline V gene encodes CDR1 SNHLY and CDR2 FYNNEI. The DNA of the CDR3 is TGTGCCAGCAGTGGGGGAGGGAAGAGCTCCTACAATGAGCAGTTCTTC. The encoded protein is CASSGGGKSSYNEQFF.

In this sample, this clonotype turned up once. The rearrangement joins TRBV25-1 to TRBJ2-5, with D tentatively TRBD1 or TRBD2 (5 bases each). This CDR3 is 14 amino acids long. V gave up 2 bases and J gave up 4 bases, with 11 bases separating them. Germline CDR1 reads MGHDK; CDR2 reads SYGVNS. The CDR3 region has the DNA TGTGCCAGCAGTGAAGCGAGGGGCCCAGAGACCCAGTACTTC. Translated, it gives CASSEARGPETQYF.

The chain combines TRBV5-6 with TRBJ2-1, with 12 bases that match TRBD2. V lost 4 bases to trimming and J lost 2 bases; unmatched junction nucleotides: 4. Germline CDR1 is SGHDT and CDR2 is YYEEEE. The CDR3 contains 16 residues. CDR3 amino acids: CASSPRLAGAYNEQFF. The CDR3 DNA follows: TGTGCCAGCAGCCCGCGACTAGCGGGAGCCTACAATGAGCAGTTCTTC.

The gene calls are TRBV18 and TRBJ1-2, with unresolved D. Trimming left V 2 bases short and J 3 bases short, with 7 bases between. Germline V gene data show CDR1 as KGHSH and CDR2 as LQKENI. This CDR3 has 13 residues. CDR3 sequence (DNA): TGTGCCAGCTCACCAGTAACAGACTATGGCTACACCTTC. Translation: CASSPVTDYGYTF.

This chain joins TRBV15 and TRBJ1-2; 7 bases are a match to TRBD1. Germline V gene data show CDR1 as LNHNV and CDR2 as YYDKDF (reference sequence). The CDR3 loop spans 17 amino acids. J lost 1 base, V lost 0 bases, and 8 bases had no gene match. The CDR3 spells CATSRDSAGGINYGYTF. The CDR3, as DNA: TGTGCCACCAGCAGAGATTCGGCAGGGGGGATTAACTATGGCTACACCTTC.

The chain joins TRBV27 to TRBJ2-7; no firm D call. V was pared by 9 bases and J by 7 bases, with 10 bases between. Germline V gene sequence: CDR1 MNHEY, CDR2 SMNVEV (reference sequence). The CDR3 length is 10 residues. The CDR3 region has the DNA TGTGCCAGGAACTTTGGGGAGCAGTACTTC. Protein: CARNFGEQYF.

This clonotype was observed once. The genes are TRBV15 and TRBJ2-2, with a possible D match to TRBD1 (5 bases). Germline-derived CDR1 and CDR2 are LNHNV and YYDKDF (reference sequence). The CDR3 has 16 residues. The V end was cut by 1 base, the J end by 2 bases, with 11 bases between. CDR3 sequence reads: CATSRGIQGNTGELFF. CDR3 DNA: TGTGCCACCAGCAGAGGAATCCAGGGAAACACCGGGGAGCTGTTTTTT.

The rearrangement joins TRBV7-9 to TRBJ1-1, with D hard to call. V shed 5 bases and J shed 5 bases, with 12 bases lying between them. CDR3 size: 13 residues. Germline CDR1 SEHNR, CDR2 FQNEAQ (reference sequence). The CDR3 region has the DNA TGTGCCAGCAGCGCGACGGGTGGAACTGAAGCTTTCTTT. It yields the protein CASSATGGTEAFF.

V is TRBV6-1 and J is TRBJ1-5; 8 bases match TRBD1. The CDR3 has 15 amino acids. Germline loops: CDR1 MNHNS, CDR2 SASEGT. After removal of 7 bases from V and 0 bases from J, the junction contained 5 bases not matched to a gene. The CDR3 nucleotides are TGTGCCAGCATCGTCGGACAGGGTAGCAATCAGCCCCAGCATTTT. Translating gives CASIVGQGSNQPQHF.

The chain recombines TRBV9 with TRBJ2-7; D may be TRBD1 or TRBD2 (5 bases each). CDR1 and CDR2 from the germline V gene are SGDLS and YYNGEE. Trimming took off 0 bases at V and 2 bases at J, with 12 bases between the two ends. The CDR3 is 15 amino acids. The CDR3, as DNA: TGTGCCAGCAGCGTAGGGTCAGGGAGACCCTACGAGCAGTACTTC. It is translated as CASSVGSGRPYEQYF.

V gene TRBV30 combines with J gene TRBJ2-2; D is possibly TRBD1 (6 bases). The V and J ends lost 3 bases and 2 bases respectively, with 10 bases between them. CDR1 and CDR2 from the germline V gene are GTSNPN and SVGIG (reference sequence). This CDR3 has 14 amino acids. Here the CDR3 DNA reads TGTGCCTGGAGGGGGACATCTAACACCGGGGAGCTGTTTTTT. Protein sequence: CAWRGTSNTGELFF.

V usage is TRBV7-2 and J usage is TRBJ2-6, with D maybe TRBD2 (5 bases). The CDR3 totals 13 residues. Trimming cost V 6 bases and J 4 bases, with 7 bases left between them. From germline, CDR1 is SGHTA and CDR2 FQGNSA. The CDR3 here is CASRPGGANVLTF. CDR3 in DNA: TGTGCCAGCAGACCGGGAGGGGCCAACGTCCTGACTTTC.

This clonotype was picked up one time. The chain combines TRBV5-4 with TRBJ2-7; 10 nucleotides line up with TRBD2. The trim removed 5 bases at V and 3 bases at J, leaving 5 bases unmatched. Germline V gene lookup returns CDR1 SGHNT and CDR2 YYREEE (reference sequence). This CDR3 spans 14 amino acids. In nucleotides, the CDR3 is TGTGCCAGCAGTATAGCGGGGGGATACTACGAGCAGTACTTC. Translated, it gives CASSIAGGYYEQYF. The full variable domain, rest sourced from reference TRBV5-4 and TRBJ2-7, is ETGVTQSPTHLIKTRGQQVTLRCSSQSGHNTVSWYQQALGQGPQFIFQYYREEENGRGNFPPRFSGLQFPNYSSELNVNALELDDSALYLCASSIAGGYYEQYFGPGTRLTVT.

The chain is built from TRBV20-1 and TRBJ1-6; TRBD1 might be the D (6 bases). V was pared by 0 bases and J by 6 bases, with 12 bases between. From germline, CDR1 is DFQATT and CDR2 SNEGSKA (reference sequence). This CDR3 is built from 15 residues. For the CDR3, the DNA is TGCAGTGCTAGAGATCAACGGGGGGCTAATTCACCCCTCCACTTT. It codes for CSARDQRGANSPLHF.

The chain employs TRBV12-3 or TRBV12-4 and TRBJ2-3; D is ambiguous. The CDR3 loop spans 14 amino acids. V was shortened by 6 bases and J by 0 bases, with 10 bases between the two germline ends. The CDR3 bases are TGTGCCAGCAGCCGGATTAGGAGCACAGATACGCAGTATTTT. Its protein is CASSRIRSTDTQYF.

This chain links TRBV20-1 with TRBJ2-7; 9 bases line up with TRBD2. The germline gives CDR1 DFQATT, CDR2 SNEGSKA (reference sequence). V lost 0 bases to trimming and J lost 6 bases; unmatched junction nucleotides: 12. The CDR3 loop spans 16 amino acids. In DNA form, the CDR3 reads TGCAGTGCTAGAGACCGATCCCGCGGGGGGGCCCTCGAGCAGTACTTC. This translates into CSARDRSRGGALEQYF.

This sequence joins TRBV7-9 and TRBJ2-5; TRBD1 is a possible D gene (6 bases). Deletions cut 5 bases from V and 1 base from J, with 14 bases between. The CDR3 spans 15 residues. Germline CDR1 SEHNR, CDR2 FQNEAQ (reference sequence). In DNA form, the CDR3 reads TGTGCCAGCAGCCCAAACAGGGCCACCCAAGAGACCCAGTACTTC. The encoded protein is CASSPNRATQETQYF.

This rearrangement joins TRBV20-1 to TRBJ2-5; D perhaps matches TRBD2 (5 bases). V lost 5 bases, J lost 2 bases, and 12 bases lay in between. Germline V lookup: CDR1 DFQATT, CDR2 SNEGSKA (reference sequence). This CDR3 has 13 residues. Here the CDR3 DNA reads TGCAGTGCTGGAGGACGACCGCAAGAGACCCAGTACTTC. It codes for CSAGGRPQETQYF.

This chain joins TRBV5-1 and TRBJ2-2; possibly TRBD1 for D (5 bases). The germline V gene encodes CDR1 SGHRS and CDR2 YFSETQ. V dropped 6 bases and J dropped 6 bases, with 15 bases sitting between them. CDR3 size: 14 residues. CDR3 sequence: CASTAPQVPGELFF. The CDR3 bases are TGCGCCAGCACGGCCCCACAGGTACCCGGGGAGCTGTTTTTT.

The chain carries TRBV4-2 and TRBJ1-2; possible D gene TRBD1, 5 bases. Germline V gene data show CDR1 as LGHNA and CDR2 as YNFKEQ. This CDR3 has 16 amino acids. The V end was cut by 0 bases, the J end by 9 bases, with 20 bases between. The CDR3 loop reads CASSQEARVQGGSYTF. As DNA, the CDR3 is TGTGCCAGCAGCCAAGAAGCGCGCGTGCAGGGTGGCAGCTACACCTTC.

As regards this clonotype: Mismatch with germline at one junction end may stem from a read error. The chain uses TRBV20-1 and TRBJ1-1, with a weak D call TRBD1 (5 bases). The germline gives CDR1 DFQATT, CDR2 SNEGSKA (reference sequence). The CDR3 runs to 14 residues. This CDR3 is CSARDLGTNPEAFF. The DNA of the CDR3 is TGCAGTGCTAGAGATCTGGGGACGAACCCTGAAGCTTTCTTT.

This clonotype was seen a few times. This chain joins TRBV3-1 and TRBJ2-5; no firm D call. CDR1 and CDR2 from the germline V gene are LGHDT and YNNKEL (reference sequence). This CDR3 is 12 amino acids long. The V end was cut by 5 bases, the J end by 0 bases, with 4 bases between. The CDR3 spells CASSSNQETQYF. CDR3 sequence (DNA): TGTGCCAGCAGCTCCAACCAAGAGACCCAGTACTTC.

The rearrangement uses TRBV7-2 and TRBJ2-3; 10 bases fit TRBD2. CDR1 and CDR2 from the germline V gene are SGHTA and FQGNSA. The J segment lost 2 bases and the V segment lost 5 bases, leaving 4 bases of the junction unmatched. This CDR3 has 15 residues. The CDR3 DNA follows: TGTGCCAGCAGCCGTAGCGGGGGGCCCACAGATACGCAGTATTTT. It is translated as CASSRSGGPTDTQYF.

This sequence joins TRBV7-9 and TRBJ2-7; 8 bases align to TRBD1. After removal of 5 bases from V and 5 bases from J, the junction contained 5 bases not matched to a gene. The CDR3 spans 13 residues. Germline CDR1 and CDR2: SEHNR and FQNEAQ (reference sequence). This chain's CDR3 is CASSPSGQDEQYF. In nucleotides, the CDR3 is TGTGCCAGCAGCCCCTCGGGACAGGACGAGCAGTACTTC.

The chain combines TRBV4-2 with TRBJ1-6; no firm D call. In germline, CDR1 is LGHNA, CDR2 YNFKEQ. With 0 bases removed from V and 8 bases from J, the gap between germline ends came to 8 bases. The CDR3 consists of 14 residues. In DNA, the CDR3 is TGTGCCAGCAGCCAAGATGGCCCGGATTCACCCCTCCACTTT. This codes for CASSQDGPDSPLHF.